This T cell receptor (beta chain) comes out of a study of cytomegalovirus exposure and HLA in healthy donors. Germline CDR1 SGHVS, CDR2 FNYEAQ. There are 15 residues in the CDR3. V trimming: 4 bases; J trimming: 3 bases; junction bases outside the gene matches: 4. Sequencing used immunoSEQ multiplex PCR; TCRdb keeps in-frame clones, though not all of them. Of about 130,000 clones in the sample, about 90% were seen once. Sequenced input: PBMCs. This rearrangement joins TRBV7-6 to TRBJ2-3, with 10 positions matching TRBD1. The TCR comes from a man younger than 40 in good health and CMV-seronegative. CDR3 sequence: CASSSGQGLTDTQYF. The CDR3 DNA follows: TGTGCCAGCAGCTCGGGACAGGGGCTGACAGATACGCAGTATTTT.